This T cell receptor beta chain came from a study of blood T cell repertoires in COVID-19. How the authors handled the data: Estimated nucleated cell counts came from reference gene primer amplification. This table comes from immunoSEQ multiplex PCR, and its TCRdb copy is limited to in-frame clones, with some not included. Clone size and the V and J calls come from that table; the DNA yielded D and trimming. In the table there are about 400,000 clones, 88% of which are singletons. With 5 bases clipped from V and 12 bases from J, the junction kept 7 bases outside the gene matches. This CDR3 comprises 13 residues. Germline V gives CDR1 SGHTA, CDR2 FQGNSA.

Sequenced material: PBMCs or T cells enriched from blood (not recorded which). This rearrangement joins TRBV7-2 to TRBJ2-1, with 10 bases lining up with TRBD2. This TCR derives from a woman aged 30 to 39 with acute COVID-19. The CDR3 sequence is CASSPGLAARQFF. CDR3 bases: TGTGCCAGCAGCCCAGGACTAGCGGCCCGGCAGTTCTTC.